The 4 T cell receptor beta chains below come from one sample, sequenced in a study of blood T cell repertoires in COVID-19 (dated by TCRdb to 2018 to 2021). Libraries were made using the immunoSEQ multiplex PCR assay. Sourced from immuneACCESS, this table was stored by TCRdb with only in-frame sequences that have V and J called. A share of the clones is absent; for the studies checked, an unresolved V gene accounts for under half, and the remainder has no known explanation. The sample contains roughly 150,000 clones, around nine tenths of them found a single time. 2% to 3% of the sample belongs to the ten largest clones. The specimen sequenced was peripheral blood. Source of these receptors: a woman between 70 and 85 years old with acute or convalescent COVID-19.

The CDR3 protein is CASSGQRRGTVAGDTQYF. The CDR3 DNA reads as TGTGCCAGCAGCGGCCAGCGGCGGGGAACCGTCGCGGGAGATACGCAGTATTTT. V usage is TRBV7-9 and J usage is TRBJ2-3; D is possibly TRBD2 (6 bases). CDR3 size: 18 residues. Trimming shortened V by 5 bases and J by 5 bases, and 26 bases separated the two germline ends. Germline V CDR1 and CDR2: SEHNR, FQNEAQ (reference sequence). The full variable domain, completed using reference TRBV7-9 and TRBJ2-3, is DTGVSQNPRHKITKRGQNVTFRCDPISEHNRLYWYRQTLGQGPEFLTYFQNEAQLEKSRLLSDRFSAERPKGSFSTLEIQRTEQGDSAMYLCASSGQRRGTVAGDTQYFGPGTRLTVL.

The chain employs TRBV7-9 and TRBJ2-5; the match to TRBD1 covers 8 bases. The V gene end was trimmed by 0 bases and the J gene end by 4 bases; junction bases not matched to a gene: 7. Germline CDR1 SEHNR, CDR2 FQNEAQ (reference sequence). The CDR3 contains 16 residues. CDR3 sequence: CASSLATGVGGETQYF. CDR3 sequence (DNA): TGTGCCAGCAGCTTAGCGACAGGGGTGGGGGGAGAGACCCAGTACTTC.

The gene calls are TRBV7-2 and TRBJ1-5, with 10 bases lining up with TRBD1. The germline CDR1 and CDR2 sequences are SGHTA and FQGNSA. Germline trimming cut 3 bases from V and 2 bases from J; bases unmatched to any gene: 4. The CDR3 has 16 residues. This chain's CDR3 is CASSLQGTGGNQPQHF. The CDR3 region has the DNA TGTGCCAGCAGCTTGCAAGGGACAGGGGGCAATCAGCCCCAGCATTTT.

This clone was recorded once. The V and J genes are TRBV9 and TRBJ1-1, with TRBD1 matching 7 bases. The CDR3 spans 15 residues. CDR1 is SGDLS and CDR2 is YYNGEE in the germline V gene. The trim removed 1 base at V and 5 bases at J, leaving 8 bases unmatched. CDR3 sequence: CASSVYGGGATEAFF. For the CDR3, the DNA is TGTGCCAGCAGCGTATACGGAGGGGGCGCAACTGAAGCTTTCTTT.